This passage covers 9 T cell receptor beta chains from one sample sequenced in a study of Ad26.COV2.S vaccination and SARS-CoV-2 variants. Indicated treatment: approximately 18 received Ad26.COV2.S at low or high dose, single or two shots; five or six received placebo; per-sample allocation not given. Specimen acquisition occurred on day 63 following the initial vaccine or placebo injection. Sequencing used immunoSEQ multiplex PCR; TCRdb keeps in-frame clones, though not all of them. This table has roughly 380,000 clones, 70% to 90% appearing once. This specimen consisted of peripheral blood, obtained in a trial of Ad26.COV2.S vaccine versus placebo. The source of these receptors is a person aged 18-60 years who received the Ad26.COV2.S COVID-19 vaccine or a placebo.

The chain carries TRBV7-2 and TRBJ2-2, with 9 bases that match TRBD1. In germline, CDR1 is SGHTA, CDR2 FQGNSA. The CDR3 has 15 amino acids. V dropped 6 bases and J dropped 8; count of bases not matched to a gene: 10. CDR3 in amino acids: CASSRPGQGSGELFF. As DNA, the CDR3 is TGTGCCAGCAGTCGCCCGGGACAGGGATCTGGGGAGCTGTTTTTT.

The rearrangement joins TRBV7-9 to TRBJ2-4, with D possibly being TRBD1 (5 bases). V was cut by 6 bases and J by 5 bases, with 11 bases left in between. Germline CDR1 and CDR2: SEHNR and FQNEAQ (reference sequence). The CDR3 sequence is 13 residues long. The chain's CDR3 is CASSPGSENIQYF. The CDR3 nucleotides read TGTGCCAGCAGTCCAGGGTCGGAAAACATTCAGTACTTC.

The chain couples TRBV6-5 to TRBJ1-1, with TRBD1 as a possible D gene (6 bases). CDR3 size: 12 residues. The V and J ends lost 8 bases and 14 bases respectively, with 21 bases between them. Per germline, CDR1 MNHEY and CDR2 SVGAGI. The CDR3 DNA follows: TGTGCCAGCCAACGAGGCAGGGGCCCTTTCTTCTTT. It yields the protein CASQRGRGPFFF.

The chain links TRBV19 to TRBJ1-5; 9 bases fit TRBD1. The CDR3 length is 16 residues. Germline CDR1 and CDR2: LNHDA and SQIVND (reference sequence). Trimming took 9 bases from V and 4 from J; bases not matched to a gene: 13. CDR3 nucleotide sequence: TGTGCCAGCTCCCCGGAAGGGACAGGGTGGAATCAGCCCCAGCATTTT. It translates to CASSPEGTGWNQPQHF.

This rearrangement joins TRBV19 to TRBJ1-3; D not certain. CDR1 and CDR2 from the germline V gene are LNHDA and SQIVND (reference sequence). The CDR3 contains 14 residues. V was trimmed by 1 base and J by 0 bases, leaving 4 bases between them. In DNA, the CDR3 is TGTGCCAGTAGTATAGGAACCTCTGGAAACACCATATATTTT. This translates into CASSIGTSGNTIYF. The variable domain in full, completed from reference TRBV19 and TRBJ1-3, reads DGGITQSPKYLFRKEGQNVTLSCEQNLNHDAMYWYRQDPGQGLRLIYYSQIVNDFQKGDIAEGYSVSREKKESFPLTVTSAQKNPTAFYLCASSIGTSGNTIYFGEGSWLTVV.

CDR3 coding DNA: TGTGCCAGCAGCCAAGATTCCCGGAACACTGAAGCTTTCTTT. This codes for CASSQDSRNTEAFF. The chain has TRBV3-1 (or the pseudogene TRBV3-2) and TRBJ1-1; D remains unclear. This CDR3 region has 14 residues. CDR1 and CDR2 from the germline V gene are LGHDT and YNNKEL (reference sequence). V lost 0 bases, J lost 1 base, and 6 bases lay in between.

Regarding this clone: The same CDR3 arises from other DNA sequences in this sample as well. The chain carries TRBV27 and TRBJ1-5, with unresolved D. The V gene's germline CDR1 is MNHEY and CDR2 SMNVEV (reference sequence). The CDR3 runs to 14 residues. Trimming pared 5 bases from V and 4 bases from J, leaving 12 bases between. CDR3 protein: CASSPGGSNQPQHF. CDR3 bases: TGTGCCAGCAGTCCCGGCGGGTCTAATCAGCCCCAGCATTTT.

This clone was detected only a few times. This rearrangement joins TRBV14 to TRBJ1-5; no clear D. V was pared by 4 bases and J by 6 bases, with 22 bases between. CDR1 and CDR2 from the germline V gene are SGHDN and FVKESK. The CDR3 length is 17 residues. CDR3 region: CASSPNPGEKWAQPQHF. CDR3 bases: TGTGCCAGCAGCCCCAACCCGGGAGAGAAATGGGCTCAGCCCCAGCATTTT.

The rearrangement joins TRBV2 to TRBJ2-5; D is uncertain. CDR1 is SNHLY, CDR2 FYNNEI, per germline. The CDR3 extends over 11 amino acids. Trimming took 5 bases from V and 5 from J, leaving 6 bases between them. CDR3 DNA: TGTGCCAGCAGTAATAGTGAGACCCAGTACTTC. Translating it yields CASSNSETQYF. The whole variable domain, filled in from reference TRBV2 and TRBJ2-5, reads EPEVTQTPSHQVTQMGQEVILRCVPISNHLYFYWYRQILGQKVEFLVSFYNNEISEKSEIFDDQFSVERPDGSNFTLKIRSTKLEDSAMYFCASSNSETQYFGPGTRLLVL.